This TCR beta chain was identified during a study of tumor-infiltrating lymphocytes in localized non-small cell lung cancer. In the study overall: Several tumor histologies, both smoking statuses, and some post-neoadjuvant chemotherapy samples were included.

Using immunoSEQ multiplex PCR, the repertoire was profiled, and TCRdb retains in-frame clones only, with some absent. The table includes about 25,000 clones, approximately 70% detected once. Regarding the study as a whole: Higher tumor T cell infiltration than in uninvolved lung was supported by TCRbeta sequencing. Immunotypes IM1 and IM2 had similar TCR-derived T-cell fractions.

This clone showed up just once. Its matching antigen is unknown. CDR1 is LNHDA, CDR2 SQIVND, per germline (reference sequence). Trimming cost V 4 bases and J 0 bases, with 10 bases left between them. The CDR3 has 15 amino acids. The chain recombines TRBV19 with TRBJ1-5; unclear D gene. The receptor was derived from a human donor with non-small cell lung cancer. The sequenced material came from lung tumor tissue. CDR3 nucleotides: TGTGCCAGTAGTACCCCGGTTTTTAGCAATCAGCCCCAGCATTTT. Its translation is CASSTPVFSNQPQHF.